This TCR beta chain was recorded in a study of T cells in Graves' hyperthyroidism and ophthalmopathy. Whole-study results and caveats: It was a median 6.5 months before onset that the model predicted ophthalmopathy.

Germline V CDR1 and CDR2: MNHNY, SVGAGI (reference sequence). The CDR3 loop spans 15 amino acids. The ends were cut back, 2 bases at V and 7 bases at J, with 14 bases in the middle. Patients having uncontrolled infection, another autoimmune disease, pregnancy or lactation were not included. Diagnoses rested on clinical symptoms, serum thyroxine and TRAb, thyroid ultrasound and orbital computed tomography. This clonotype appeared a few times. Antigen unknown. TCR beta CDR3 region amplification was performed from RNA transcripts. The primer set for the first-round RT-PCR of the TCR CDR3 was HTBI. Using its own MiXCR run on the multiplex PCR reads, TCRdb lists one record per CDR3 protein. The sample shows more than 550,000 distinct CDR3 sequences, about 45% of them seen only once.

The sequenced sample was peripheral blood or thyroid tissue (not recorded which). This chain connects TRBV6-6 to TRBJ1-4, with D maybe TRBD1 (5 bases). The origin of this receptor is an adult man with Graves' disease, either hyperthyroidism or ophthalmopathy (not recorded which). The CDR3 region has the DNA TGTGCCAGCAGTTACATTGCTGCGGGGGGTGAAAAACTGTTTTTT. As protein: CASSYIAAGGEKLFF.